One and the same sample provided the 16 T cell receptor beta chains below, sequenced in a study of cytomegalovirus exposure and HLA in healthy donors. PCR used 60 Vbeta primers and 13 Jbeta primers. Some clones are missing from TCRdb's copy, which holds only in-frame ones; the method was immunoSEQ multiplex PCR. The table has some 150,000 clones, about 83% seen once; the top ten hold roughly 4.2%. What was sequenced was PBMCs. These receptors originate from a woman in her forties in good health and CMV-seronegative.

The chain combines TRBV29-1 with TRBJ2-3; the D gene is possibly TRBD1 (7 bases). This CDR3 has 13 amino acids. Germline V gene data show CDR1 as SQVTM and CDR2 as ANQGSEA. V dropped 7 bases and J dropped 0 bases, with 11 bases sitting between them. DNA for the CDR3: TGCAGCGGGGGGGACAGAAGCACAGATACGCAGTATTTT. It is translated as CSGGDRSTDTQYF.

The CDR3 DNA reads TGCGCCAGCAGCCCGGGACTAGCGGGGGGGCCGGGAGGAGAGACCCAGTACTTC. Its translation: CASSPGLAGGPGGETQYF. The chain employs TRBV5-1 and TRBJ2-5; the match to TRBD2 covers 16 bases. V shed 4 bases, J shed 4 bases, and the junction held 10 bases outside the gene matches. Germline-derived CDR1 and CDR2 are SGHRS and YFSETQ. CDR3 length equals 18 residues.

The chain joins TRBV7-9 to TRBJ1-2; possibly TRBD1 for D (5 bases). Germline V lookup: CDR1 SEHNR, CDR2 FQNEAQ (reference sequence). V was trimmed by 5 bases and J by 10 bases, leaving 26 bases between them. This CDR3 comprises 16 residues. CDR3 DNA sequence: TGTGCCAGCAGCCCCACGCAGGGCCCCCAAAATCTTTTCTACACCTTC. Translating gives CASSPTQGPQNLFYTF.

This clone was detected a few times. This chain connects TRBV2 to TRBJ1-1, with D possibly being TRBD1 (5 bases). The CDR3 sequence is 14 residues long. Trimming pared 3 bases from V and 4 bases from J, leaving 12 bases between. Germline CDR1 reads SNHLY; CDR2 reads FYNNEI. This CDR3 reads CASSELGEGTEAFF. The CDR3 DNA reads as TGTGCCAGCAGTGAGTTGGGGGAGGGCACTGAAGCTTTCTTT.

The chain employs TRBV10-3 and TRBJ2-2, with TRBD1 identical over 9 bases. V shed 11 bases and J 5 bases; nucleotides not matched to a gene: 3. This CDR3 has 12 amino acids. Germline V gene lookup returns CDR1 ENHRY and CDR2 SYGVKD. The CDR3 DNA sequence: TGTGCCTTCGGACAGGGGACCGGGGAGCTGTTTTTT. Amino acid sequence: CAFGQGTGELFF.

In this sample, this clone turned up a few times. CDR3 residues: CASRLGDQETQYF. CDR3 DNA: TGTGCCAGCAGGTTGGGCGACCAAGAGACCCAGTACTTC. V is TRBV2 and J is TRBJ2-5; D is unresolved. The V end was cut by 6 bases, the J end by 0 bases, with 8 bases between. CDR3 length: 13 residues. Germline values: CDR1 SNHLY, CDR2 FYNNEI.

V and J are TRBV6-5 and TRBJ2-1; D is possibly TRBD1 (5 bases). The CDR3 runs 13 residues. Trimming shortened V by 5 bases and J by 7 bases, and 12 bases separated the two germline ends. The germline gives CDR1 MNHEY, CDR2 SVGAGI. CDR3 in DNA: TGTGCCAGCAGTATTTCTCAGGGTAATGAGCAGTTCTTC. Translation: CASSISQGNEQFF.

With regard to this clone: A junction boundary mismatches the germline segment, possibly from a read error. The V and J genes are TRBV7-7 and TRBJ2-2; D might be TRBD2 (5 bases). The CDR3 is made up of 16 amino acids. Germline assignment: CDR1 SSHAT and CDR2 FNYEAQ (reference sequence). The CDR3 region has the DNA TGTGCTAGCAGCTTAGGAGGTAGCAGCGACACCGGGGAGCTGTTTTTT. This sequence encodes CASSLGGSSDTGELFF.

The J gene is TRBJ1-4, the V gene TRBV12-5; a possible D gene is TRBD1 (6 bases). This CDR3 is 15 amino acids long. Germline loops: CDR1 LGHNT, CDR2 FRNRAP. Trimming shortened V by 5 bases and J by 6 bases, and 16 bases separated the two germline ends. The DNA for the CDR3 is TGTGCTAGTGGTGAACACAGGGAAGTTGATGAAAAACTGTTTTTT. This sequence encodes CASGEHREVDEKLFF.

This clone was recorded a few times. V is TRBV29-1 and J is TRBJ1-3, with D tentatively TRBD1 (6 bases). Trimming took off 6 bases at V and 1 base at J, with 13 bases between the two ends. Germline CDR1 and CDR2: SQVTM and ANQGSEA. This CDR3 region has 14 residues. CDR3 coding DNA: TGCAGCGTCTACTCGAGGGGGTCTGGAAACACCATATATTTT. This translates into CSVYSRGSGNTIYF. The full variable domain, its missing parts supplied by reference TRBV29-1 and TRBJ1-3, is SAVISQKPSRDICQRGTSLTIQCQVDSQVTMMFWYRQQPGQSLTLIATANQGSEATYESGFVIDKFPISRPNLTFSTLTVSNMSPEDSSIYLCSVYSRGSGNTIYFGEGSWLTVV.

This clone was counted a few times. This chain uses TRBV6-1 with TRBJ1-2; D gene unclear. The germline V gene encodes CDR1 MNHNS and CDR2 SASEGT. CDR3 length: 13 amino acids. V was cut by 4 bases and J by 3 bases, with 9 bases left in between. The DNA for the CDR3 is TGTGCCAGCAGTGGGCAGGCTGACTATGGCTACACCTTC. Its translation: CASSGQADYGYTF.

The rearrangement uses TRBV2 and TRBJ2-3; TRBD1 aligns across 9 bases. Germline lookup yields CDR1 SNHLY and CDR2 FYNNEI. With V trimmed by 7 bases and J by 0 bases, 2 bases remained unmatched. This CDR3 region has 14 residues. CDR3 bases: TGTGCCAGCAACAGGGGGCCTAGCACAGATACGCAGTATTTT. This codes for CASNRGPSTDTQYF.

The chain carries TRBV4-2 and TRBJ1-1; D unresolved. The CDR3 has 15 residues. Germline lookup yields CDR1 LGHNA and CDR2 YNFKEQ. V was shortened by 0 bases and J by 0 bases, with 8 bases between the two germline ends. The CDR3, as DNA: TGTGCCAGCAGCCAAGATAGCACCCTGAACACTGAAGCTTTCTTT. Amino acid sequence: CASSQDSTLNTEAFF.

The chain employs TRBV10-3 and TRBJ2-6; TRBD1 might be the D (6 bases). This CDR3 spans 17 amino acids. Germline V CDR1 and CDR2: ENHRY, SYGVKD. Between the trimmed V and J ends, which lost 0 bases and 4 bases, there was a span of 13 bases. The CDR3 region has the DNA TGTGCCATCAGTGAGTCGGGCAGGGGCCCCGGGGCCAACGTCCTGACTTTC. The encoded protein is CAISESGRGPGANVLTF.

This CDR3 is CASSVEGNYGYTF. CDR3 nucleotides: TGTGCCAGCAGCGTCGAGGGTAACTATGGCTACACCTTC. The chain recombines TRBV5-6 with TRBJ1-2; D gene unclear. This CDR3 region has 13 residues. The germline V gene has CDR1 SGHDT and CDR2 YYEEEE. With 4 bases removed from V and 1 base from J, the gap between germline ends came to 8 bases. Supplemented by reference TRBV5-6 and TRBJ1-2, the full variable domain reads DAGVTQSPTHLIKTRGQQVTLRCSPKSGHDTVSWYQQALGQGPQFIFQYYEEEERQRGNFPDRFSGHQFPNYSSELNVNALLLGDSALYLCASSVEGNYGYTFGSGTRLTVV.

The V and J genes are TRBV4-1 and TRBJ2-7; 7 positions match TRBD2. This CDR3 comprises 14 residues. Germline CDR1 and CDR2: MGHRA and YSYEKL. With 1 base clipped from V and 3 bases from J, the junction kept 3 bases outside the gene matches. Here the CDR3 DNA reads TGCGCCAGCAGCCAAGTGGCTAGCGGCTACGAGCAGTACTTC. Residues: CASSQVASGYEQYF.